The present TCR beta chain was sequenced within a study of technical replicates of blood from a few donors. The table lists this clone with a few counts. The table came from immunoSEQ multiplex PCR; TCRdb's copy has only in-frame clones and leaves some out. The sample lists about 60,000 clones; 87% were seen once. Sequencing was done on a sample of PBMCs. The receptor was isolated from a human donor in good health. Some clones in this sample may be carry-over from other donors' samples.

For the CDR3, the DNA is TGTGCCAGCTCAACAGACATGAATTCACCCCTCCACTTT. Protein product: CASSTDMNSPLHF. The rearrangement links TRBV18 to TRBJ1-6; D is uncertain. Per the germline V gene, CDR1 is KGHSH and CDR2 is LQKENI. Trimming stripped 5 bases from V and 7 bases from J, with 9 bases between. The CDR3 runs to 13 residues.